This T cell receptor beta chain was captured by sequencing in a study of Ad26.COV2.S vaccination and SARS-CoV-2 variants. Across the study: Each vaccinee took Ad26.COV2.S intramuscularly, once or twice 56 days apart.

Sample treatment: some 20 received Ad26.COV2.S at low or high dose, single or two shots; several received placebo; per-sample allocation not given. Sampling was done on day 63 after the first vaccine or placebo injection. This person who donated was an adult of 18-55 years in Boston. Germline V gene lookup returns CDR1 MNHNS and CDR2 SASEGT. V dropped 2 bases and J dropped 1 base, with 10 bases sitting between them. The CDR3 has 15 residues. Libraries were prepared by immunoSEQ multiplex PCR; TCRdb keeps only in-frame clonotypes and omits some of them. This sample has a few hundred thousand clones, with around nine tenths found just once.

The receptor comes from a person aged 18-65 years who received the Ad26.COV2.S COVID-19 vaccine or a placebo. The source material was peripheral blood, sampled in a trial of Ad26.COV2.S vaccine versus placebo. The chain has TRBV6-1 and TRBJ2-3, with D tentatively TRBD2 (6 bases). The CDR3 spells CASSENTGGTDTQYF. The CDR3, as DNA: TGTGCCAGCAGTGAAAATACGGGGGGCACAGATACGCAGTATTTT.